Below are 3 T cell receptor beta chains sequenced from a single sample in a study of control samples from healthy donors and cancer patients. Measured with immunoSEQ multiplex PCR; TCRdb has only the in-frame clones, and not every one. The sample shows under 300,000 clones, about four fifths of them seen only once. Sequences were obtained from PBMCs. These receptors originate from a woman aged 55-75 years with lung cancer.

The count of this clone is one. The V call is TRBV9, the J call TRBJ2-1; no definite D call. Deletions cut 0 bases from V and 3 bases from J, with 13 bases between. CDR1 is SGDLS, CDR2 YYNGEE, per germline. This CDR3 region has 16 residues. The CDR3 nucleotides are TGTGCCAGCAGCGTAGTCGTAGGGTCAGGCTACAATGAGCAGTTCTTC. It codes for CASSVVVGSGYNEQFF. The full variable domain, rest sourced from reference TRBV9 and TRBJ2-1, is DSGVTQTPKHLITATGQRVTLRCSPRSGDLSVYWYQQSLDQGLQFLIQYYNGEERAKGNILERFSAQQFPDLHSELNLSSLELGDSALYFCASSVVVGSGYNEQFFGPGTRLTVL.

The CDR3 DNA is TGTGCCAGCAGTCCAACTGCGGGCTCCAACTATGGCTACACCTTC. This sequence encodes CASSPTAGSNYGYTF. The chain carries TRBV27 and TRBJ1-2, with no clear D. The CDR3 totals 15 residues. Germline V CDR1 and CDR2: MNHEY, SMNVEV (reference sequence). Trimming took 5 bases from V and 2 from J, leaving 15 bases between them.

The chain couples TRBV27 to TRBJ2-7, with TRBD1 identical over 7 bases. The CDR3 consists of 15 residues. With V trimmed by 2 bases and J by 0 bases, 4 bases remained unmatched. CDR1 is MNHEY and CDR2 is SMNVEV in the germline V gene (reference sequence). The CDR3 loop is CASSLVWDSSYEQYF. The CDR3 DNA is TGTGCCAGCAGTTTAGTTTGGGACAGCTCCTACGAGCAGTACTTC.